The entry that follows covers one T cell receptor (beta chain) sequence. This CDR3 region has 17 residues. Sequenced by immunoSEQ multiplex PCR; TCRdb stores in-frame clones only, minus some. The table includes roughly 390,000 clones, roughly 86% detected once. The sample is drawn from a study of blood T cell repertoires in COVID-19. This receptor was taken from a woman in her 30s with COVID-19, enrolled during active disease. The sequenced sample consisted of peripheral blood. V usage is TRBV21-1 and J usage is TRBJ2-7; TRBD2 was called by the table and not checked on the DNA. TRBV21-1 is listed as a pseudogene. CDR3 region: CASSFVPTSGISYEQYF. CDR3 bases: TGTGCCAGCAGCTTTGTCCCCACTAGCGGGATATCCTACGAGCAGTACTTC.